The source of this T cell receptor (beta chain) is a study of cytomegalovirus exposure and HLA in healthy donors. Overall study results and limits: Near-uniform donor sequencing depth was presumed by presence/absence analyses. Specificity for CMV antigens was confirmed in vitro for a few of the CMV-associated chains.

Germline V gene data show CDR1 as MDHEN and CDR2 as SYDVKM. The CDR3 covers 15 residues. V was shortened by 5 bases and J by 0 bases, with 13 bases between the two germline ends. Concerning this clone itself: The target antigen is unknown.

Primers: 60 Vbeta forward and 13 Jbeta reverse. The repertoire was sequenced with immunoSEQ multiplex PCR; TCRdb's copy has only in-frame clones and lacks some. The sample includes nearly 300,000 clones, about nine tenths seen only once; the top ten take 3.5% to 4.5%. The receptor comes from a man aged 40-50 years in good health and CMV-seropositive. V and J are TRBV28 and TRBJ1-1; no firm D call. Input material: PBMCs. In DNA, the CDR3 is TGTGCCAGCAGTGACCCCCCAGCGATGAACACTGAAGCTTTCTTT. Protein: CASSDPPAMNTEAFF.